This TCR beta chain emerged from a study of T cell responses to AZD1222 COVID-19 vaccine. At the level of the study: Pooled samples include second doses given at about 4 or 12 weeks.

Note on this clone: Its antigen is as yet unknown.

Sequencing used immunoSEQ multiplex PCR; TCRdb keeps in-frame clones, though not all of them. The sample consists of more than 80,000 clones, roughly 90% of them appearing once. Study-wide points: There were vaccine-associated CD4 TCRs across spike, dominant at 160-218 and 743-854. White British ancestry dominated among donors, who included more females, and clonal diversity was possibly underestimated. No repertoire was sampled before or during the peak T cell response, only after it.

The origin of this receptor is an adult in good health. This specimen consisted of peripheral blood, obtained on day 0 of AZD1222 vaccination.

CDR3 protein: CASSQGVGEYSNEQFF. The CDR3 nucleotides read TGCGCCAGCAGCCAAGGGGTGGGGGAGTATAGCAATGAGCAGTTCTTC. V and J are TRBV4-3 and TRBJ2-1; TRBD1 or TRBD2 may be the D gene (5 bases each). V lost 1 base and J lost 6, with 16 bases in between. The CDR3 has 16 amino acids. The V gene's germline CDR1 is LGHNA and CDR2 YSLEER.